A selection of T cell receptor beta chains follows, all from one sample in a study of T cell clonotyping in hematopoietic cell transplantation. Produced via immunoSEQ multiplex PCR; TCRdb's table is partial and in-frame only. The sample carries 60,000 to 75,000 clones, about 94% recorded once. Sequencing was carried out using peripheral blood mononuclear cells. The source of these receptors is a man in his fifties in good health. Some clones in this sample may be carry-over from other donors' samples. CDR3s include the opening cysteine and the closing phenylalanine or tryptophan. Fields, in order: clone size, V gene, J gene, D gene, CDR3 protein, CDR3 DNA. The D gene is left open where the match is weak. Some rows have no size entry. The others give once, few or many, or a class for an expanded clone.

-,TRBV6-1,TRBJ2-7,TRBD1,CASSDWDRSSYEQYF,TGTGCCAGCAGTGATTGGGACAGGAGCTCCTACGAGCAGTACTTC
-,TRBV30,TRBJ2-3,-,CAWMTPTDTQYF,TGTGCCTGGATGACCCCAACAGATACGCAGTATTTT
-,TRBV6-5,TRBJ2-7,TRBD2,CASSPQVGRQREQYF,TGTGCCAGCAGTCCTCAGGTCGGGAGGCAGCGCGAGCAGTACTTC
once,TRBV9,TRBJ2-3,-,CASSVAQDTQYF,TGTGCCAGCAGCGTAGCTCAAGATACGCAGTATTTT
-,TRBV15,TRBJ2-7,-,CATSRQNTGTALYEQYF,TGTGCCACCAGCAGACAGAACACCGGGACGGCACTCTACGAGCAGTACTTC
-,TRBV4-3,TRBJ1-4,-,CASSGQGLGKLFF,TGCGCCAGCAGTGGTCAGGGTCTGGGTAAACTGTTTTTT
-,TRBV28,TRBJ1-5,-,CASSLSVGGNQPQHF,TGTGCCAGCAGTTTGTCGGTAGGCGGCAATCAGCCCCAGCATTTT
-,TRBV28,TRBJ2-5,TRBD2,CASSYSGGSPGRAQYF,TGTGCCAGCAGCTATAGCGGGGGATCCCCGGGTAGGGCCCAGTACTTC
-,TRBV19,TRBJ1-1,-,CASSETGAHTEAFF,TGTGCCAGTAGTGAAACAGGTGCTCACACTGAAGCTTTCTTT
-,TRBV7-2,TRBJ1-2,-,CASSLSGGAASYGYTF,TGTGCCAGCAGCTTAAGTGGGGGGGCCGCGTCCTATGGCTACACCTTC
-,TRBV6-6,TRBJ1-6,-,CATLGRNSPLHF,TGTGCCACCTTAGGACGGAATTCACCCCTCCACTTT
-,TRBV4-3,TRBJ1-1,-,CASSYYRVNTEAFF,TGCGCCAGCAGCTATTACAGGGTGAACACTGAAGCTTTCTTT
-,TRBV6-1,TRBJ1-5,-,CASSDLGGKQPQHF,TGTGCCAGCAGTGATCTGGGGGGGAAACAGCCCCAGCATTTT
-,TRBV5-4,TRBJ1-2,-,CASSSNYGYTF,TGTGCCAGCAGTTCTAACTATGGCTACACCTTC
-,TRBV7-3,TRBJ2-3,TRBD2,CASSWGLGTDTQYF,TGTGCCAGCAGCTGGGGACTAGGCACAGATACGCAGTATTTT
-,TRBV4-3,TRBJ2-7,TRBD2,CASSQGAGGTTYEQYF,TGCGCCAGCAGCCAGGGTGCGGGAGGGACCACCTACGAGCAGTACTTC
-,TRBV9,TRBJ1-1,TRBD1,CASTRQGVTNTEAFF,TGTGCCAGCACCCGACAGGGGGTGACGAACACTGAAGCTTTCTTT
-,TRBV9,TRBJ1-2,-,CASSADSYYGYTF,TGTGCCAGCAGCGCCGACAGTTACTATGGCTACACCTTC
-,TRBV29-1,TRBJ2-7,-,CSVLGVPSYEQYF,TGCAGCGTTCTCGGGGTCCCAAGCTACGAGCAGTACTTC